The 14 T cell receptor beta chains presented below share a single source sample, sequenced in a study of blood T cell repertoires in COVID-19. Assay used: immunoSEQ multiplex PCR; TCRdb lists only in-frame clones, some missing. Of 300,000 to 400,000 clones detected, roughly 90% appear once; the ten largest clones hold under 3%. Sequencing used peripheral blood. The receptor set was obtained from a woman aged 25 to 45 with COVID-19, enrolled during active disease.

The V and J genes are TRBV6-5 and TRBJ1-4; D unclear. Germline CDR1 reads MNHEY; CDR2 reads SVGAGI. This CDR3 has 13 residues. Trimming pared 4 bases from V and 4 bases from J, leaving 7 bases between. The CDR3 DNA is TGTGCCAGCAGTTCTTCAGTTAATGAAAAACTGTTTTTT. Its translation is CASSSSVNEKLFF.

In nucleotides, the CDR3 is TGCGCCAGCATTCGACACACAACGAAGAACACTGAAGCTTTCTTT. Amino acids: CASIRHTTKNTEAFF. This rearrangement joins TRBV10-1 to TRBJ1-1; unclear D gene. This CDR3 is 15 amino acids long. CDR1 is WNHNN and CDR2 is SYGVQD in the germline V gene (reference sequence). The V gene lost 7 bases and the J gene lost 1 base, with 16 bases spanning the gap.

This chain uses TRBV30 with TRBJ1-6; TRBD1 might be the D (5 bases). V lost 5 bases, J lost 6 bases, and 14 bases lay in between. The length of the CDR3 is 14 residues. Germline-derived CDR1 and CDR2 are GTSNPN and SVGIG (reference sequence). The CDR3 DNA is TGTGCCTGGGGTTTACAGGTTTCTAATTCACCCCTCCACTTT. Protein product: CAWGLQVSNSPLHF.

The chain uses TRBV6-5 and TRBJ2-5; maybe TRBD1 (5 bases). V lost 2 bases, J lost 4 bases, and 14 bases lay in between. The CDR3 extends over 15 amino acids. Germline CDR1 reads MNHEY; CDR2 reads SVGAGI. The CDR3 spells CASSYQGYGGETQYF. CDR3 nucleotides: TGTGCCAGCAGTTACCAGGGTTATGGTGGAGAGACCCAGTACTTC.

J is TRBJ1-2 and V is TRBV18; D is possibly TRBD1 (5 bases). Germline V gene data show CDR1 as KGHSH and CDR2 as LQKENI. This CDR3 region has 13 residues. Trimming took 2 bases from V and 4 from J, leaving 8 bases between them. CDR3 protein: CASSPGAVYGYTF. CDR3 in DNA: TGTGCCAGCTCACCAGGGGCGGTCTATGGCTACACCTTC.

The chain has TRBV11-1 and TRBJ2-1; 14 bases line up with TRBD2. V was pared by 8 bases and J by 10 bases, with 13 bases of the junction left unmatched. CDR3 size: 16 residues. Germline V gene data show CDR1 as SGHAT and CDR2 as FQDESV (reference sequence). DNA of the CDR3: TGTGCCAGCGGTATTCGGGGACTAGCGGGAGACGGAGAGCAGTTCTTC. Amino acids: CASGIRGLAGDGEQFF.

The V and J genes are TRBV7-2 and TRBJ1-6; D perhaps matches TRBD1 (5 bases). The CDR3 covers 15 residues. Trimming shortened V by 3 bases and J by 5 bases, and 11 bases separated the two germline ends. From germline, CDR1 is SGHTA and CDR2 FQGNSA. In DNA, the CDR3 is TGTGCCAGCAGCTTTCGACAGCCCGATAATTCACCCCTCCACTTT. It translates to CASSFRQPDNSPLHF.

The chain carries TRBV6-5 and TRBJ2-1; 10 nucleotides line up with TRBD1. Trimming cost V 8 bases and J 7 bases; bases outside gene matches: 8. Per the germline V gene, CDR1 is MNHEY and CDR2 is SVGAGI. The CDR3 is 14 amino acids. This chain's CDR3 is CASSGDRGRNEQFF. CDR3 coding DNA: TGTGCCAGCTCCGGGGACAGGGGTCGGAATGAGCAGTTCTTC.

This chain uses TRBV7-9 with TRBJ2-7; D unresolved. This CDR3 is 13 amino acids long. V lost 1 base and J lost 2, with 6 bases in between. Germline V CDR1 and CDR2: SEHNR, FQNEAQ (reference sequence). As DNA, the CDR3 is TGTGCCAGCAGCTTAGATTGGCCCTACGAGCAGTACTTC. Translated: CASSLDWPYEQYF.

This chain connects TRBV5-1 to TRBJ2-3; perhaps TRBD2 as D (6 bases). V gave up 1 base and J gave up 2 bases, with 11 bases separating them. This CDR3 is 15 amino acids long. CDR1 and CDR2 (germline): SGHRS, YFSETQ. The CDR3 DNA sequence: TGCGCCAGCAGCTTGAGGGACTCAACCACAGATACGCAGTATTTT. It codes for CASSLRDSTTDTQYF.

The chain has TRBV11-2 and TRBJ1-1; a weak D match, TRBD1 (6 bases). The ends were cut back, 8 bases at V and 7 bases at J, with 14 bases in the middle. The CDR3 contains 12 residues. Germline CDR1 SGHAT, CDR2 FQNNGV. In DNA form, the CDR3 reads TGTGCCAGCTCCCCGGACAGATTTGAAGCTTTCTTT. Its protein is CASSPDRFEAFF.

CDR3: CASSEGLAGGVTDTQYF. Here the CDR3 DNA reads TGTGCCAGCAGTGAGGGACTAGCGGGAGGCGTCACAGATACGCAGTATTTT. V and J are TRBV6-1 and TRBJ2-3; 15 nucleotides align to TRBD2. V trimming: 3 bases; J trimming: 2 bases; junction bases outside the gene matches: 3. The CDR3 covers 17 residues. CDR1 and CDR2 (germline): MNHNS, SASEGT.

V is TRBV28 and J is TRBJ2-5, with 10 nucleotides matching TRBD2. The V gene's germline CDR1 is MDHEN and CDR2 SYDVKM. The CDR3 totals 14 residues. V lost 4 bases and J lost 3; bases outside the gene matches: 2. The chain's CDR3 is CASSWTSGKETQYF. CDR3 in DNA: TGTGCCAGCAGTTGGACTAGCGGTAAAGAGACCCAGTACTTC.

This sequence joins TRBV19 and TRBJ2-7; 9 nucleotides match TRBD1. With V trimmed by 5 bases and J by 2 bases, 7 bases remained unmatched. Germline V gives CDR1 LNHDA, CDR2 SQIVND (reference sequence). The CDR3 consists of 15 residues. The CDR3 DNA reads TGTGCCAGTAGTCAACACAGGGACAGGGCCTACGAGCAGTACTTC. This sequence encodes CASSQHRDRAYEQYF.